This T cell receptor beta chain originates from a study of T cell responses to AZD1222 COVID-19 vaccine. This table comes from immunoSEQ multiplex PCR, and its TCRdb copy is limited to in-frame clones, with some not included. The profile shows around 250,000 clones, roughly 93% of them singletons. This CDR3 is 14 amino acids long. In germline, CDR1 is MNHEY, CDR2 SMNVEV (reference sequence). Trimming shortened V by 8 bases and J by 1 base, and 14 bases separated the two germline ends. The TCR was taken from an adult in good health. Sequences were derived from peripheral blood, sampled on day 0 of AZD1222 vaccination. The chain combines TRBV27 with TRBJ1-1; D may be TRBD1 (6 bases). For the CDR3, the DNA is TGTGCCAGCTTCAGGGGTGTCCGGAACACTGAAGCTTTCTTT. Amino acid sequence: CASFRGVRNTEAFF.